The 25 T cell receptor beta chains below were found in one sample sequenced in a study of blood T cell repertoires in COVID-19. Assay used: immunoSEQ multiplex PCR; TCRdb lists only in-frame clones, some missing. The table lists 25,000 to 30,000 clones, roughly 87% of them singletons, with around 15% in the top ten. Sequencing was done on a sample of peripheral blood. The receptors originated from a human donor in a cohort sampled during active COVID-19.

V usage is TRBV5-4 and J usage is TRBJ2-7, with TRBD2 matching 7 bases. Trimming removed 0 bases from V and 0 bases from J; junction bases left unmatched: 9. CDR1 is SGHNT and CDR2 is YYREEE in the germline V gene (reference sequence). This CDR3 region has 17 residues. For the CDR3, the DNA is TGTGCCAGCAGCTTGGATTATGTAGCGGGCAACTCCTACGAGCAGTACTTC. It specifies CASSLDYVAGNSYEQYF.

The chain employs TRBV21-1 and TRBJ2-7; the table's D call of TRBD2 was not tested on the DNA. TRBV21-1 is listed as a pseudogene. This CDR3 is 18 amino acids long. In nucleotides, the CDR3 is TGTGCCAGCAGCGCAGGACTAGCGGGGGGGCTTTACTTCTACGAGCAGTACTTC. Translating gives CASSAGLAGGLYFYEQYF.

DNA of the CDR3: TGTGCCAGCAGCTTTACGGGGAACAATCAGCCCCAGCATTTT. This codes for CASSFTGNNQPQHF. The chain uses TRBV7-9 and TRBJ1-5; D unresolved. Trimming cost V 3 bases and J 3 bases, with 9 bases left between them. The CDR3 runs 14 residues. CDR1 is SEHNR and CDR2 is FQNEAQ in the germline V gene (reference sequence).

The rearrangement links TRBV3-1 (or the pseudogene TRBV3-2) to TRBJ2-2; TRBD1 matches at 12 bases. Germline CDR1 LGHDT, CDR2 YNNKEL (reference sequence). The V segment lost 2 bases and the J segment 7 bases; nucleotides outside the gene matches: 11. This CDR3 has 18 residues. CDR3 in DNA: TGTGCCAGCAGCCAACCATCCGGGACAGGGGGCACTGACGGGGAGCTGTTTTTT. The encoded protein is CASSQPSGTGGTDGELFF.

This sequence joins TRBV2 and TRBJ1-1; TRBD1 matches 8 bases. This CDR3 has 11 residues. Germline CDR1 and CDR2: SNHLY and FYNNEI. The V and J ends lost 9 bases and 8 bases, in that order; junction bases with no gene match: 5. CDR3 nucleotides: TGTGCCAGTGGACAGGGCGGAGAAGCTTTCTTT. Translating gives CASGQGGEAFF. The whole variable domain, filled in from reference TRBV2 and TRBJ1-1, reads EPEVTQTPSHQVTQMGQEVILRCVPISNHLYFYWYRQILGQKVEFLVSFYNNEISEKSEIFDDQFSVERPDGSNFTLKIRSTKLEDSAMYFCASGQGGEAFFGQGTRLTVV.

The rearrangement links TRBV7-2 to TRBJ2-1, with 9 bases fitting TRBD1. Germline V gene data show CDR1 as SGHTA and CDR2 as FQGNSA. V lost 3 bases to trimming and J lost 8 bases; unmatched junction nucleotides: 5. This CDR3 has 14 amino acids. Here the CDR3 DNA reads TGTGCCAGCAGCTTCGGGACAGGGTGGGATGAGCAGTTCTTC. Protein sequence: CASSFGTGWDEQFF. Full variable domain (outside the CDR3, taken from reference TRBV7-2 and TRBJ2-1): GAGVSQSPSNKVTEKGKDVELRCDPISGHTALYWYRQSLGQGLEFLIYFQGNSAPDKSGLPSDRFSAERTGGSVSTLTIQRTQQEDSAVYLCASSFGTGWDEQFFGPGTRLTVL.

The rearrangement joins TRBV6-2 or TRBV6-3 to TRBJ2-3, with 12 nucleotides matching TRBD2. V trimming: 4 bases; J trimming: 1 base; junction bases outside the gene matches: 9. The CDR3 is made up of 18 amino acids. Germline CDR1 reads MNHEY; CDR2 reads SVGEGT. The CDR3 loop is CASSSRLAGELGTDTQYF. CDR3 coding DNA: TGTGCCAGCAGTTCAAGACTAGCGGGAGAATTAGGCACAGATACGCAGTATTTT.

The chain employs TRBV18 and TRBJ1-1; no reliable D call. With 4 bases removed from V and 0 bases from J, the gap between germline ends came to 12 bases. This CDR3 comprises 15 residues. Germline values: CDR1 KGHSH, CDR2 LQKENI. The CDR3 loop reads CASSLSTLLNTEAFF. The CDR3 DNA follows: TGTGCCAGCTCACTGTCGACTCTTCTGAACACTGAAGCTTTCTTT.

The chain has TRBV4-2 and TRBJ2-5, with 9 nucleotides matching TRBD2. The length of the CDR3 is 14 residues. The germline CDR1 and CDR2 sequences are LGHNA and YNFKEQ. V gave up 4 bases and J gave up 5 bases; unmatched junction bases: 5. This CDR3 is CASSPGTSRETQYF. For the CDR3, the DNA is TGTGCCAGCAGCCCGGGGACTAGCCGTGAGACCCAGTACTTC.

The CDR3, as DNA: TGTGCCAGCAGCGTAGGTTACAGGGGGCGCGCTGGGGCCAACGTCCTGACTTTC. Protein sequence: CASSVGYRGRAGANVLTF. J is TRBJ2-6 and V is TRBV9; 9 bases line up with TRBD1. The CDR3 has 18 amino acids. Germline values: CDR1 SGDLS, CDR2 YYNGEE. V shed 0 bases, J shed 2 bases, and the junction held 6 bases outside the gene matches.

The table lists this clone with a few counts. This rearrangement joins TRBV2 to TRBJ2-7; weak D call: TRBD1 (5 bases). Germline loops: CDR1 SNHLY, CDR2 FYNNEI. Between the trimmed V and J ends, which lost 6 bases and 4 bases, there was a span of 10 bases. The CDR3 covers 12 residues. The CDR3 DNA is TGTGCCAGCAGGTTACAGGATTACGAGCAGTACTTC. This encodes CASRLQDYEQYF.

Only one count was recorded for this clone. The rearrangement uses TRBV4-1 and TRBJ2-7; 11 bases match TRBD1. After removal of 1 base from V and 4 bases from J, the junction contained 6 bases not matched to a gene. The CDR3 length is 16 residues. Germline V gene data show CDR1 as MGHRA and CDR2 as YSYEKL. The DNA of the CDR3 is TGCGCCAGCAGCCAAGCAGGACAGGGGGCGCTTTACGAGCAGTACTTC. Translating gives CASSQAGQGALYEQYF.

The chain combines TRBV1 with TRBJ1-1; TRBD1 reflects the table's D call only, with no check against the DNA. TRBV1 is reported as a pseudogene. There are 16 residues in the CDR3. The CDR3 bases are TGCACCAGCAGCCCCCGGACAGGCCATATGAACACTGAAGCTTTCTTT. It encodes CTSSPRTGHMNTEAFF.

J is TRBJ1-1 and V is TRBV27; D is possibly TRBD1 (6 bases). The germline CDR1 and CDR2 sequences are MNHEY and SMNVEV (reference sequence). This CDR3 has 14 residues. The germline V and J ends were trimmed by 6 bases and 1 base, with 12 bases remaining between them. The CDR3 reads CASRLRGWNTEAFF. Here the CDR3 DNA reads TGTGCCAGCAGGTTAAGGGGGTGGAACACTGAAGCTTTCTTT.

The chain joins TRBV6-1 to TRBJ1-5; D call uncertain. V was trimmed by 0 bases and J by 7 bases, leaving 7 bases between them. CDR1 MNHNS and CDR2 SASEGT come from the germline V gene. CDR3 length: 13 residues. The CDR3 bases are TGTGCCAGCAGTGAAGCGGAGGAGCAGCCCCAGCATTTT. Amino acid sequence: CASSEAEEQPQHF.

V is TRBV11-3 and J is TRBJ2-1, with TRBD2 matching 9 bases. The germline gives CDR1 SGHNT, CDR2 YENEEA. CDR3 length: 14 residues. V lost 3 bases, J lost 6 bases, and 3 bases stayed unmatched. In nucleotides, the CDR3 is TGTGCCAGCAGCTTTAGCGGGAGTGGCAATGAGCAGTTCTTC. Translating gives CASSFSGSGNEQFF.

This chain joins TRBV4-2 and TRBJ1-5, with D uncertain. The germline V and J ends were trimmed by 4 bases and 2 bases, with 12 bases remaining between them. The CDR3 runs to 15 residues. CDR1 and CDR2 (germline): LGHNA, YNFKEQ. The CDR3 here is CASSPPGDGNQPQHF. Written as DNA, the CDR3 is TGTGCCAGCAGCCCGCCCGGGGATGGCAATCAGCCCCAGCATTTT.

This chain joins TRBV10-3 and TRBJ2-5, with D perhaps matching TRBD1 (7 bases). Trimming cost V 8 bases and J 3 bases, with 10 bases left between them. The length of the CDR3 is 12 residues. CDR1 ENHRY and CDR2 SYGVKD come from the germline V gene. CDR3: CAISRGEETQYF. The CDR3 DNA is TGTGCCATCTCCAGGGGGGAAGAGACCCAGTACTTC.

The CDR3 loop is CASSEGQFSGNTIYF. The CDR3 DNA follows: TGTGCCAGCAGTGAAGGACAGTTCTCTGGAAACACCATATATTTT. The chain links TRBV2 to TRBJ1-3; D may be TRBD1 (5 bases). Trimming took off 1 base at V and 0 bases at J, with 7 bases between the two ends. The CDR3 has 15 residues. Germline CDR1 and CDR2: SNHLY and FYNNEI.

The V and J genes are TRBV2 and TRBJ1-1, with TRBD1 matching over 9 bases. The junction had 5 bases not matched to a gene; V was cut back by 5 bases and J by 4 bases. Germline assignment: CDR1 SNHLY and CDR2 FYNNEI. The CDR3 covers 14 residues. As DNA, the CDR3 is TGTGCCAGCAGTAGGCGGGACAGGGCCACTGAAGCTTTCTTT. It is translated as CASSRRDRATEAFF.

V gene TRBV7-3 combines with J gene TRBJ2-3; 7 nucleotides line up with TRBD1. Germline loops: CDR1 SGHTA, CDR2 FQGTGA. V shed 5 bases and J 6 bases; nucleotides not matched to a gene: 8. The CDR3 contains 14 residues. The CDR3 is CASSPDRAGDTQYF. CDR3 nucleotides: TGTGCCAGCAGCCCAGACAGGGCAGGGGATACGCAGTATTTT.

This clone was picked up a small number of times. J is TRBJ1-2 and V is TRBV18, with D uncertain. The CDR3 is made up of 15 amino acids. CDR1 KGHSH and CDR2 LQKENI come from the germline V gene. Between the trimmed V and J ends, which lost 2 bases and 3 bases, there was a span of 13 bases. The chain's CDR3 is CASSPRTGPDYGYTF. Here the CDR3 DNA reads TGTGCCAGCTCACCAAGAACGGGTCCCGACTATGGCTACACCTTC.

This clone has a single count. Sequence at one end of the junction differs from germline and may be a read error. J is TRBJ1-4 and V is TRBV29-1; D gene uncertain. Germline lookup yields CDR1 SQVTM and CDR2 ANQGSEA. The CDR3 covers 13 residues. CDR3 sequence: CSVEAGPNEKLFF. The CDR3 nucleotides are TGCAGCGTGGAAGCGGGTCCTAATGAAAAACTGTTTTTT.

This clone has a handful of counts. This chain connects TRBV5-1 to TRBJ2-1; 9 bases match TRBD2. Germline V CDR1 and CDR2: SGHRS, YFSETQ. The CDR3 length is 15 residues. With 3 bases clipped from V and 4 bases from J, the junction kept 5 bases outside the gene matches. CDR3 protein: CASSYSGGQYNEQFF. CDR3 DNA: TGCGCCAGCAGCTACAGCGGGGGGCAGTACAATGAGCAGTTCTTC.

This clone was seen only once. The chain is built from TRBV6-4 and TRBJ2-3; perhaps TRBD2 as D (6 bases). V lost 4 bases to trimming and J lost 2 bases, with 13 bases between them. CDR1 is MRHNA, CDR2 SNTAGT, per germline. This CDR3 region has 15 residues. CDR3 nucleotide sequence: TGTGCCAGCAGTGTTCGTGGGACTCCCACAGATACGCAGTATTTT. This translates into CASSVRGTPTDTQYF.